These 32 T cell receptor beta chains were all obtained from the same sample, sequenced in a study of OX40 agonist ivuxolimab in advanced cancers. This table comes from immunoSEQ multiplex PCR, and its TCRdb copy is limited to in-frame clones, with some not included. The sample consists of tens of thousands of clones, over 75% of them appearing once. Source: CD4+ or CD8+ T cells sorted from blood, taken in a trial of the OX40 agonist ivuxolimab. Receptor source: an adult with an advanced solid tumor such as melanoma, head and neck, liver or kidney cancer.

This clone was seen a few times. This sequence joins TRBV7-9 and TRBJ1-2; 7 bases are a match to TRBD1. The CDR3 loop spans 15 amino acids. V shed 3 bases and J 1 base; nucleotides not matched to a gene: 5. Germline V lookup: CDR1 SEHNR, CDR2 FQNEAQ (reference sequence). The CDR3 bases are TGTGCCAGCAGCTTGGGACAGTCCTTTAACTATGGCTACACCTTC. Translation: CASSLGQSFNYGYTF.

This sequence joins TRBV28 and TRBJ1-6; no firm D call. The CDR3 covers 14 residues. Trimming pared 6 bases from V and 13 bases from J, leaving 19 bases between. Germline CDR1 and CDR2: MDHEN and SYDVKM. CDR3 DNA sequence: TGTGCCAGCAGACCGATGGACGGCGTATCTCCCCTCCACTTT. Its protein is CASRPMDGVSPLHF.

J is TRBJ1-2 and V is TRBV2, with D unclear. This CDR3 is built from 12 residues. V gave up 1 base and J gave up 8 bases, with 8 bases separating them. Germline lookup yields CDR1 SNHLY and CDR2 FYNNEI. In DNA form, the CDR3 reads TGTGCCAGCAGTGAAGTTTCTGAGGGCTACACCTTC. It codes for CASSEVSEGYTF.

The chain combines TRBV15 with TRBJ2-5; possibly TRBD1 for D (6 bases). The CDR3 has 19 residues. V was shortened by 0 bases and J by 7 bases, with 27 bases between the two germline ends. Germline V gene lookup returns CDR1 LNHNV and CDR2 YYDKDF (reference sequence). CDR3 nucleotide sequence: TGTGCCACCAGCAGAGATATGGGGGCTCTTACTCCCGGTTTGTCGACCCAGTACTTC. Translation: CATSRDMGALTPGLSTQYF.

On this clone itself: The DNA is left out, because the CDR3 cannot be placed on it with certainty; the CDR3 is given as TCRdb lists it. The CDR3: CSVGPGDGELFF. The rearrangement links TRBV29-1 to TRBJ2-2; the D call in the table, TRBD2, was not verified against the DNA. Per germline, CDR1 SQVTM and CDR2 ANQGSEA. The CDR3 has 12 residues if both end residues are counted.

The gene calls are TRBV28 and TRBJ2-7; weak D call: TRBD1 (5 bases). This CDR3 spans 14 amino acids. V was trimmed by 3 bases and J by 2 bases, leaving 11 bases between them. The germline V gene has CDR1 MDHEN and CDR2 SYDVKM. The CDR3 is CASSFYRGAYEQYF. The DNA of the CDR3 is TGTGCCAGCAGTTTTTATAGGGGCGCCTACGAGCAGTACTTC.

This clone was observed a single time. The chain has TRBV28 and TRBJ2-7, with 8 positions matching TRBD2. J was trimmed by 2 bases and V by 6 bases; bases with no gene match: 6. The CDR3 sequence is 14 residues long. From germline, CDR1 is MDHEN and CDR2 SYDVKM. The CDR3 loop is CASRSPGLAYEQYF. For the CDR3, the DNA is TGTGCCAGCAGGTCACCGGGACTAGCCTACGAGCAGTACTTC.

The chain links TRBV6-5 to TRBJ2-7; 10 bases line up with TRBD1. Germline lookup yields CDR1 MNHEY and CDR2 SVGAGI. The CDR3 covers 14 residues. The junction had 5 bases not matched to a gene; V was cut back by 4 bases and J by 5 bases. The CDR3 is CASSLWGQGHEQYF. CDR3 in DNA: TGTGCCAGCAGTTTATGGGGACAGGGGCACGAGCAGTACTTC.

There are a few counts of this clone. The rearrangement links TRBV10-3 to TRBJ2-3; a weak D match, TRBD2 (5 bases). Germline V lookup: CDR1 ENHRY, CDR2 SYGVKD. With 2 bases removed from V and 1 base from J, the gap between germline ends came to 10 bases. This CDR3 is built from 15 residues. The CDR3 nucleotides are TGTGCCATCAGTGAGGGGCTAGCAGGCACAGATACGCAGTATTTT. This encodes CAISEGLAGTDTQYF.

This chain's CDR3 is CASSVVGISSYNEQFF. The CDR3 DNA is TGTGCCAGCAGCGTAGTAGGGATAAGCTCCTACAATGAGCAGTTCTTC. The chain has TRBV9 and TRBJ2-1; D not certain. The CDR3 is made up of 16 amino acids. Germline V CDR1 and CDR2: SGDLS, YYNGEE. Trimming pared 0 bases from V and 0 bases from J, leaving 10 bases between.

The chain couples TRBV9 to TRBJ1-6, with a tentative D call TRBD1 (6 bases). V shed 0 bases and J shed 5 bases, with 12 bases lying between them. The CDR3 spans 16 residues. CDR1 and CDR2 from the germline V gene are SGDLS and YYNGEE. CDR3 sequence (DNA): TGTGCCAGCAGCGTAGTAGGGGGGCGTGATAATTCACCCCTCCACTTT. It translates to CASSVVGGRDNSPLHF.

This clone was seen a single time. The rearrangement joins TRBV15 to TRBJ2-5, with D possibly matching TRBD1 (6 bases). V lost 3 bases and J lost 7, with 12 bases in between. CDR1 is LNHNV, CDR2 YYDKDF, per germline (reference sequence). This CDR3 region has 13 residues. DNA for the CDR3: TGTGCCACCAGCAGGGACCTGGGGGCGACCCAGTACTTC. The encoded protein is CATSRDLGATQYF.

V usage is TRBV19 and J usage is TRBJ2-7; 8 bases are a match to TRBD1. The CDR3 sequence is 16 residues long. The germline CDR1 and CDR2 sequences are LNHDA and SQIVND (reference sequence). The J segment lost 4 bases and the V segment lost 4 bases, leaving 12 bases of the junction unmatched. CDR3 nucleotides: TGTGCCAGTAGTACCCGGTCAGGGGGCAAGCTGTACGAGCAGTACTTC. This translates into CASSTRSGGKLYEQYF.

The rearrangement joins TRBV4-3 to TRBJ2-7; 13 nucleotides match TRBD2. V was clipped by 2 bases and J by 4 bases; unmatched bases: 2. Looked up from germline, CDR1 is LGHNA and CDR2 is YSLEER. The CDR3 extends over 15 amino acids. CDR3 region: CASSQRLAGGYEQYF. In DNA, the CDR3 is TGCGCCAGCAGCCAACGACTAGCGGGAGGATACGAGCAGTACTTC.

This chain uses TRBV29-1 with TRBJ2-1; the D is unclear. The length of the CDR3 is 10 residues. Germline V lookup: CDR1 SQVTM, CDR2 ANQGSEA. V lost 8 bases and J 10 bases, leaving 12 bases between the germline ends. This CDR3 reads CSYLGVEQFF. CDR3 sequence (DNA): TGCAGCTACCTTGGGGTCGAGCAGTTCTTC.

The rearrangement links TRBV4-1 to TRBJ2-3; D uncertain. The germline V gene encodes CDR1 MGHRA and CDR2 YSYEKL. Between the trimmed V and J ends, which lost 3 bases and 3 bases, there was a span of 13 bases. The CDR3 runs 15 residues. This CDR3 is CASSHSQSQTDTQYF. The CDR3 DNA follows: TGCGCCAGCAGCCACAGTCAAAGCCAGACAGATACGCAGTATTTT.

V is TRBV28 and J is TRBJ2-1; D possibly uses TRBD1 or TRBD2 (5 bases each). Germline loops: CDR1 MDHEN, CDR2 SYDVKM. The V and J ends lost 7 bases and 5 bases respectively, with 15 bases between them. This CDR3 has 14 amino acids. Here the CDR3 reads CASKGAGSHNEQFF. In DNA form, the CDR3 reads TGTGCCAGCAAGGGTGCAGGGAGTCACAATGAGCAGTTCTTC.

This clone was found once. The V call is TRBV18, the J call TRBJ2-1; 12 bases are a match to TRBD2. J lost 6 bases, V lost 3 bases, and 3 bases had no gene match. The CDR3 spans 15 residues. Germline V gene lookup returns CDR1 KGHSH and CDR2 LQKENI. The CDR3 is CASSPTSGSINEQFF. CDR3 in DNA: TGTGCCAGCTCACCGACTAGCGGGAGTATCAATGAGCAGTTCTTC. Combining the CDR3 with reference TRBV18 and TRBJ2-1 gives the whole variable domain NAGVMQNPRHLVRRRGQEARLRCSPMKGHSHVYWYRQLPEEGLKFMVYLQKENIIDESGMPKERFSAEFPKEGPSILRIQQVVRGDSAAYFCASSPTSGSINEQFFGPGTRLTVL.

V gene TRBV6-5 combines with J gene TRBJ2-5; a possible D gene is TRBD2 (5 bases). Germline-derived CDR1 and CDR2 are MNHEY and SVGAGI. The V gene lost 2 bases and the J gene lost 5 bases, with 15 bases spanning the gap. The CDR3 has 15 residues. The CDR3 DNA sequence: TGTGCCAGCAGTTACGCTCGGACTGGATTGGAGACCCAGTACTTC. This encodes CASSYARTGLETQYF.

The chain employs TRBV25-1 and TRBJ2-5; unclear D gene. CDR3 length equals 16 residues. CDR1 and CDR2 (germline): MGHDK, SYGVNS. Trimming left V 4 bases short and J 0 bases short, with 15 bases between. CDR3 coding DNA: TGTGCCAGCAGTGGTCAAGGTCGAGGTAACCAAGAGACCCAGTACTTC. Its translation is CASSGQGRGNQETQYF.

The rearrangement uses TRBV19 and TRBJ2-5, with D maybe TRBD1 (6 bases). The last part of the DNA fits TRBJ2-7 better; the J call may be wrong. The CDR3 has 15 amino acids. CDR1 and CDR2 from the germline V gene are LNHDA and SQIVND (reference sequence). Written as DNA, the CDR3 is TGTGCCAGTAGGATGCAGTTCCAAGGGGGCTACGAGCAGTACTTC. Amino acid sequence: CASRMQFQGGYEQYF.

This chain's CDR3 is CASSFLASEQYV. CDR3 DNA sequence: TGTGCCAGCAGCTTTCTAGCTTCCGAGCAGTACGTC. This chain uses TRBV5-4 with TRBJ2-7; possible D gene TRBD2, 5 bases. Between the trimmed V and J ends, which lost 2 bases and 6 bases, there was a span of 9 bases. Germline loops: CDR1 SGHNT, CDR2 YYREEE (reference sequence). The CDR3 is 12 amino acids.

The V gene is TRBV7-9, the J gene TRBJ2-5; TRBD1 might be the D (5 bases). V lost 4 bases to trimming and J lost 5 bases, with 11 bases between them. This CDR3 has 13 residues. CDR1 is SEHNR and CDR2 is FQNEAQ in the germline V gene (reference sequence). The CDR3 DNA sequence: TGTGCCAGCAGCTGGGGTCAGGGCGAGACCCAGTACTTC. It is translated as CASSWGQGETQYF.

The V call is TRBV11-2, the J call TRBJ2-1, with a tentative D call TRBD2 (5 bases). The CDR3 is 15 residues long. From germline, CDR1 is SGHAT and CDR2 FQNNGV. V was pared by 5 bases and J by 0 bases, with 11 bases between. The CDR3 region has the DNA TGTGCCAGCAGCCGGACGGGAAGCTCCTACAATGAGCAGTTCTTC. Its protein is CASSRTGSSYNEQFF.

The CDR3: CASILDGVGSPLHF. CDR3 coding DNA: TGTGCCAGCATCCTAGACGGGGTTGGGTCACCCCTCCACTTT. V gene TRBV28 combines with J gene TRBJ1-6; D gene ambiguous. The V gene's germline CDR1 is MDHEN and CDR2 SYDVKM. Deletions cut 7 bases from V and 10 bases from J, with 17 bases between. The CDR3 sequence is 14 residues long.

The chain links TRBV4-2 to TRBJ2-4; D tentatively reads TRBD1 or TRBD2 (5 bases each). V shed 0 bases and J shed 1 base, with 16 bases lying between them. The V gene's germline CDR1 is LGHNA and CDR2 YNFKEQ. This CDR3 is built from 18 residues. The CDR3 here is CASSQDAGQGGAKNIQYF. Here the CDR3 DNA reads TGTGCCAGCAGCCAAGATGCGGGCCAGGGTGGGGCCAAAAACATTCAGTACTTC.

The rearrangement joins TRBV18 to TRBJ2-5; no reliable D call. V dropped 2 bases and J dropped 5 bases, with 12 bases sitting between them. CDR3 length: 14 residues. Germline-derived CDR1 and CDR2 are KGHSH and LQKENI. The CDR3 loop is CASSPNKGEETQYF. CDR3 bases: TGTGCCAGCTCACCAAACAAAGGCGAGGAGACCCAGTACTTC.

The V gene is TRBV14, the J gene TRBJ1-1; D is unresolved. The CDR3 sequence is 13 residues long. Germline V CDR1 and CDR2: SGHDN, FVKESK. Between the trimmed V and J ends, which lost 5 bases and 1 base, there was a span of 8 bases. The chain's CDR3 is CASSYTRNTEAFF. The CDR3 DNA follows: TGTGCCAGCAGCTACACAAGGAACACTGAAGCTTTCTTT.

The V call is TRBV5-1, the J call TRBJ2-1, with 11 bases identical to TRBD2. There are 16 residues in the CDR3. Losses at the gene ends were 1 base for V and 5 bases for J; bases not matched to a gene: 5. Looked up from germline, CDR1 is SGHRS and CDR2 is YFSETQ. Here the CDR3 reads CASSLPRLAGHNEQFF. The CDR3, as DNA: TGCGCCAGCAGCTTGCCAAGACTAGCGGGACACAATGAGCAGTTCTTC.

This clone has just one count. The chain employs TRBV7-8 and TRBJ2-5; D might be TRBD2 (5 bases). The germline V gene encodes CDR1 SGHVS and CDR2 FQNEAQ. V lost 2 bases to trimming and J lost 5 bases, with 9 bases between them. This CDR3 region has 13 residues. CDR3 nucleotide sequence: TGTGCCAGCAGCTTACCGGGAACGGAGACCCAGTACTTC. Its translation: CASSLPGTETQYF.

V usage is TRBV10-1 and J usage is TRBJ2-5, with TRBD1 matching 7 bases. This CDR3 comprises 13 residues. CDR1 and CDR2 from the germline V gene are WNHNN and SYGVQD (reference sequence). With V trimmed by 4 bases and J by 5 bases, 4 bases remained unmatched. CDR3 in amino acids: CASSGDSDETQYF. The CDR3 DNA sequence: TGCGCCAGCAGTGGGGACAGCGACGAGACCCAGTACTTC.

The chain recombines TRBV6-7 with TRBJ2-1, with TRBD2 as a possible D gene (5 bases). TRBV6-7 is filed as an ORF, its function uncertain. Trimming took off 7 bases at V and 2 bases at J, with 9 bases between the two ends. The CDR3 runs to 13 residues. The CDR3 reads CASNASPYNEQFF. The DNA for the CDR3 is TGTGCCAGCAATGCTAGCCCCTACAATGAGCAGTTCTTC.